This record concerns one T cell receptor (beta chain) sequence. The entry originates in a study of T-cell memory formation after mild COVID-19. Across the whole study: For the most part, TCR clusters were specific to one donor.

TCRdb fed the 5' RACE reads into MiXCR, producing one record per CDR3 protein. This table holds roughly 150,000 distinct CDR3 sequences, 10% to 15% found once. What was sequenced was PBMCs or a T cell subset sorted from them (not recorded which). The clonotype originates from a man aged 18 to 30 who had mild COVID-19 (a few samples of this study predate the infection). Cell type and time point are not known.

DNA of the CDR3: TGTGCCAGCAGCTCCATCACCGGTCCTGGGGCCAACGTCCTGACTTTC. Translating it yields CASSSITGPGANVLTF. The chain combines TRBV11-2 with TRBJ2-6; no reliable D call. Trimming left V 4 bases short and J 2 bases short, with 12 bases between. Germline-derived CDR1 and CDR2 are SGHAT and FQNNGV. The CDR3 extends over 16 amino acids.